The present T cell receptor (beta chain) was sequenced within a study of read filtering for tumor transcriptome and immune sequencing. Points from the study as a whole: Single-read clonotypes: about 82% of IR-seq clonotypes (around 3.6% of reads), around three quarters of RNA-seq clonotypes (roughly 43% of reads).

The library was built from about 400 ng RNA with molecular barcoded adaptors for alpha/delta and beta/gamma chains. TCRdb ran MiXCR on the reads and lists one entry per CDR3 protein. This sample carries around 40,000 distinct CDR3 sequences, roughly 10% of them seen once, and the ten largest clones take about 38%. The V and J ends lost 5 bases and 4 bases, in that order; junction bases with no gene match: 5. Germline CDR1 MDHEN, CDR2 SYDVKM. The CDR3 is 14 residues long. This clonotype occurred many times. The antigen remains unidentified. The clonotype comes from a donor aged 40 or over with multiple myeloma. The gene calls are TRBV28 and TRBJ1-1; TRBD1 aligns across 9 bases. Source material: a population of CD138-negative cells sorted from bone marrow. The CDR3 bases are TGTGCCAGCAGTACAGGACAGGGGCCCACTGAAGCTTTCTTT. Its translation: CASSTGQGPTEAFF. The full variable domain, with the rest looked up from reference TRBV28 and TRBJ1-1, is DVKVTQSSRYLVKRTGEKVFLECVQDMDHENMFWYRQDPGLGLRLIYFSYDVKMKEKGDIPEGYSVSREKKERFSLILESASTNQTSMYLCASSTGQGPTEAFFGQGTRLTVV.